This T cell receptor (beta chain) was identified during a study of shared T cell receptors in the human thymus. The repertoire was sequenced with immunoSEQ multiplex PCR; TCRdb's copy has only in-frame clones and lacks some. In the table there are about 500,000 clones, around 78% of which are singletons. The CDR3 runs to 14 residues. Germline V gene lookup returns CDR1 MDHEN and CDR2 SYDVKM. The V segment lost 2 bases and the J segment 4 bases; nucleotides outside the gene matches: 3. This clone was recorded once. These data also formed part of another study, on human thymus T cells. That study reports: Serving as donors were healthy Finnish infants, each of whom was having open corrective surgery for congenital heart defects. Corrective heart surgery yielded the resections from which the thymus tissue came. What appeared biased in thymic and blood repertoires was the usage of V and J genes. Thymic repertoires overlap heavily among unrelated individuals, related research has reported.

The source material was thymocytes. V usage is TRBV28 and J usage is TRBJ1-2, with 8 bases that match TRBD1. This receptor was identified in a boy in the first two years of life with a congenital heart defect. In DNA form, the CDR3 reads TGTGCCAGCAGTTTACAGGGGGCGGGCTATGGCTACACCTTC. Its protein is CASSLQGAGYGYTF.